These 25 T cell receptor beta chains originate from one sample sequenced in a study of early T cells in non-severe SARS-CoV-2 infection. TCRdb re-called the 5' RACE reads with MiXCR, one entry per CDR3 protein. The sample yields more than 75,000 distinct CDR3 sequences, approximately 14% seen once. Sequenced: whole blood. Source of these receptors: an adult who was a healthcare worker with PCR-confirmed SARS-CoV-2 infection or an uninfected control (not recorded which).

The chain uses TRBV10-3 and TRBJ2-7, with 7 bases aligning to TRBD1. This CDR3 contains 14 residues. V trimming: 7 bases; J trimming: 1 base; junction bases outside the gene matches: 7. The germline CDR1 and CDR2 sequences are ENHRY and SYGVKD. The CDR3 reads CAITRTGGSYEQYF. CDR3 nucleotides: TGTGCCATCACTCGGACAGGCGGATCCTACGAGCAGTACTTC.

V gene TRBV6-5 combines with J gene TRBJ2-3, with TRBD2 identical over 11 bases. V shed 5 bases, J shed 2 bases, and the junction held 9 bases outside the gene matches. Germline CDR1 reads MNHEY; CDR2 reads SVGAGI. The CDR3 length is 17 residues. The CDR3 region is CASSRKGLAETTDTQYF. As DNA, the CDR3 is TGTGCCAGCAGTCGGAAGGGACTAGCGGAGACCACAGATACGCAGTATTTT.

This clonotype turned up a few times. The chain is built from TRBV5-1 and TRBJ2-3; TRBD2 matches at 8 bases. The CDR3 contains 17 residues. Germline CDR1 and CDR2: SGHRS and YFSETQ. The V gene end was trimmed by 4 bases and the J gene end by 0 bases; junction bases not matched to a gene: 10. CDR3 amino acids: CASSRSGGHPSTDTQYF. CDR3 coding DNA: TGCGCCAGCAGCAGGAGCGGGGGCCACCCTAGCACAGATACGCAGTATTTT.

This clonotype has just a few counts. The V gene is TRBV11-2, the J gene TRBJ2-2; D gene ambiguous. The CDR3 extends over 17 amino acids. Trimming took 1 base from V and 0 from J, leaving 12 bases between them. The germline V gene has CDR1 SGHAT and CDR2 FQNNGV. CDR3 coding DNA: TGTGCCAGCAGCTTAGTCCTAGTCCCAGCGAACACCGGGGAGCTGTTTTTT. This gives the protein CASSLVLVPANTGELFF.

The chain combines TRBV20-1 with TRBJ2-2; no reliable D call. V was cut by 6 bases and J by 6 bases, with 11 bases left in between. Per germline, CDR1 DFQATT and CDR2 SNEGSKA (reference sequence). The CDR3 is 12 amino acids. The CDR3 region has the DNA TGCAGTGCGGTCCACCGGCCCGGGGAGCTGTTTTTT. Its translation is CSAVHRPGELFF.

This chain's CDR3 is CASSLLSDSYEQYF. The CDR3 coding sequence is TGTGCCAGCAGCTTGCTTTCAGACTCCTACGAGCAGTACTTC. The J gene is TRBJ2-7, the V gene TRBV5-6; D unclear. Trimming left V 1 base short and J 0 bases short, with 8 bases between. Germline loops: CDR1 SGHDT, CDR2 YYEEEE. CDR3 size: 14 residues.

In its sample, this clonotype was seen a few times. V is TRBV2 and J is TRBJ2-7; D perhaps matches TRBD1 (6 bases). The length of the CDR3 is 8 residues. Germline V gene sequence: CDR1 SNHLY, CDR2 FYNNEI. CDR3 sequence (DNA): TGTGCGAGGGGGGAGCAGTACTTC. It translates to CARGEQYF.

In the case of this clonotype: Possible read error: a much larger clone is one base away. The rearrangement links TRBV7-2 to TRBJ2-1, with D perhaps TRBD2 (7 bases). CDR3 length equals 15 residues. Trimming left V 0 bases short and J 4 bases short, with 10 bases between. The V gene's germline CDR1 is SGHTA and CDR2 FQGNSA. CDR3 sequence (DNA): TGTACCAGCAGCTTAGCGGGGGGGCCTTACAATGAGCAGTTCTTC. It translates to CTSSLAGGPYNEQFF.

The chain employs TRBV5-6 and TRBJ2-4; the D is unclear. Trimming removed 1 base from V and 6 bases from J, with 14 bases in between. Germline V gene lookup returns CDR1 SGHDT and CDR2 YYEEEE. The CDR3 covers 15 residues. Here the CDR3 DNA reads TGTGCCAGCAGCTTGTTTATTACGGTTCCAAACATTCAGTACTTC. It encodes CASSLFITVPNIQYF.

This clonotype was observed a few times. The chain employs TRBV5-1 and TRBJ2-1; 9 bases agree with TRBD1. This CDR3 spans 17 amino acids. Trimming removed 1 base from V and 6 bases from J; junction bases left unmatched: 11. Germline V gives CDR1 SGHRS, CDR2 YFSETQ. The CDR3 reads CASSLHSRDRDLNEQFF. CDR3 coding DNA: TGCGCCAGCAGCTTGCACAGCCGGGACAGGGACCTCAATGAGCAGTTCTTC. Using reference TRBV5-1 and TRBJ2-1 for the parts outside the CDR3, the full variable domain is KAGVTQTPRYLIKTRGQQVTLSCSPISGHRSVSWYQQTPGQGLQFLFEYFSETQRNKGNFPGRFSGRQFSNSRSEMNVSTLELGDSALYLCASSLHSRDRDLNEQFFGPGTRLTVL.

The chain is built from TRBV6-2 or TRBV6-3 and TRBJ2-3, with unresolved D. The germline gives CDR1 MNHEY, CDR2 SVGEGT. This CDR3 has 13 residues. The V end was cut by 5 bases, the J end by 4 bases, with 10 bases between. The CDR3 loop is CASSISVADTQYF. The CDR3 coding sequence is TGTGCCAGCAGTATCAGCGTTGCAGATACGCAGTATTTT.

This clonotype was recorded once. The chain links TRBV18 to TRBJ2-7; weak D call: TRBD2 (5 bases). Trimming left V 6 bases short and J 3 bases short, with 15 bases between. Germline CDR1 is KGHSH and CDR2 is LQKENI. The CDR3 consists of 14 residues. DNA for the CDR3: TGTGCCAGCTCTCGTACAAGCGGAAACTACGAGCAGTACTTC. Amino acid sequence: CASSRTSGNYEQYF.

V usage is TRBV20-1 and J usage is TRBJ2-7; a possible D gene is TRBD1 (6 bases). V gave up 4 bases and J gave up 2 bases, with 9 bases separating them. The CDR3 is 12 residues long. The germline gives CDR1 DFQATT, CDR2 SNEGSKA (reference sequence). The CDR3 DNA is TGCAGTGCTACACGGACAGCCTACGAGCAGTACTTC. Translation gives CSATRTAYEQYF.

This chain links TRBV6-5 with TRBJ1-6, with D possibly being TRBD1 (6 bases). V lost 0 bases and J 7 bases, leaving 13 bases between the germline ends. Germline loops: CDR1 MNHEY, CDR2 SVGAGI. The CDR3 extends over 16 amino acids. CDR3 amino acids: CASSYSPGGANSPLHF. For the CDR3, the DNA is TGTGCCAGCAGTTACTCTCCCGGGGGCGCGAATTCACCCCTCCACTTT.

A few counts support this clonotype. The J gene is TRBJ2-7, the V gene TRBV20-1; D is unclear. From germline, CDR1 is DFQATT and CDR2 SNEGSKA (reference sequence). The CDR3 covers 15 residues. V lost 0 bases to trimming and J lost 0 bases, with 12 bases between them. This CDR3 reads CSARDKLVLSYEQYF. The CDR3 DNA follows: TGCAGTGCTAGAGATAAACTGGTCCTCTCCTACGAGCAGTACTTC.

The rearrangement joins TRBV10-3 to TRBJ1-1; 9 nucleotides match TRBD1. The V gene end was trimmed by 3 bases and the J gene end by 10 bases; junction bases not matched to a gene: 6. Germline V gene data show CDR1 as ENHRY and CDR2 as SYGVKD. The CDR3 is 13 amino acids. DNA for the CDR3: TGTGCCATCAGTGATTTACAGGGGGCTGGAGCTTTCTTT. It yields the protein CAISDLQGAGAFF.

This clonotype was picked up a small number of times. The chain recombines TRBV15 with TRBJ1-4, with D possibly matching TRBD1 (5 bases). Trimming took off 0 bases at V and 12 bases at J, with 14 bases between the two ends. The CDR3 spans 14 residues. Germline values: CDR1 LNHNV, CDR2 YYDKDF (reference sequence). Here the CDR3 reads CATSRDRVVTELFF. CDR3 DNA sequence: TGTGCCACCAGCAGAGACAGGGTTGTTACGGAACTGTTTTTT.

In its sample, this clonotype was seen many times. V gene TRBV6-5 combines with J gene TRBJ2-7, with D uncertain. Trimming took 7 bases from V and 0 from J, leaving 10 bases between them. The CDR3 runs 13 residues. The germline V gene encodes CDR1 MNHEY and CDR2 SVGAGI. The CDR3 DNA reads TGTGCCAGCATAGGTAAAGCCTCCTACGAGCAGTACTTC. This encodes CASIGKASYEQYF.

This clonotype came up a few times. V usage is TRBV29-1 and J usage is TRBJ1-3; D is unclear. The CDR3 has 11 residues. The germline gives CDR1 SQVTM, CDR2 ANQGSEA. Trimming removed 5 bases at V and 0 bases at J, with 2 bases between. The CDR3 DNA reads TGCAGCGTTAGCTCTGGAAACACCATATATTTT. Translating it yields CSVSSGNTIYF.

This clonotype was detected a few times. The CDR3 spells CASSSPDRGTETQYF. DNA of the CDR3: TGTGCCAGCAGCTCTCCCGACAGGGGCACAGAGACCCAGTACTTC. This chain connects TRBV5-5 to TRBJ2-5; 8 nucleotides match TRBD1. Trimming took 3 bases from V and 4 from J; bases not matched to a gene: 8. The CDR3 is 15 residues long. Germline loops: CDR1 SGHKS, CDR2 YYEKEE (reference sequence).

In this sample, this clonotype turned up many times. The chain is built from TRBV20-1 and TRBJ1-2, with a tentative D call TRBD1 (5 bases). V lost 1 base to trimming and J lost 4 bases, with 10 bases between them. The CDR3 is made up of 13 amino acids. CDR1 is DFQATT and CDR2 is SNEGSKA in the germline V gene (reference sequence). This chain's CDR3 is CSARAGLAYGYTF. The CDR3 coding sequence is TGCAGTGCTAGAGCAGGGTTGGCCTATGGCTACACCTTC.

This chain links TRBV12-3 or TRBV12-4 with TRBJ2-2, with unresolved D. V lost 5 bases, J lost 8 bases, and 3 bases lay in between. This CDR3 has 10 residues. Here the CDR3 reads CASSPGELFF. The CDR3 nucleotides are TGTGCCAGCAGTCCAGGGGAGCTGTTTTTT.

The rearrangement uses TRBV3-1 and TRBJ1-3; D is undetermined. The CDR3 loop spans 13 amino acids. Trimming took off 2 bases at V and 4 bases at J, with 6 bases between the two ends. CDR1 LGHDT and CDR2 YNNKEL come from the germline V gene (reference sequence). CDR3 sequence reads: CASSQNGGNTIYF. The CDR3, as DNA: TGTGCCAGCAGCCAAAATGGGGGAAACACCATATATTTT.

This clonotype was counted many times. The chain couples TRBV21-1 to TRBJ1-4; the table's D call TRBD1 went unverified against the DNA. TRBV21-1 is noted as a pseudogene. The CDR3 extends over 20 amino acids. The CDR3 is CASSIFLSGTDRPLREKLFF. The CDR3 DNA is TGTGCCAGCAGCATCTTCCTTTCCGGGACAGACCGTCCTCTGAGGGAAAAACTGTTTTTT.

This clonotype occurred a few times. Sequence at one end of the junction differs from germline and may be a read error. The chain combines TRBV3-1 with TRBJ1-1; D unclear. The CDR3 runs 11 residues. Germline assignment: CDR1 LGHDT and CDR2 YNNKEL (reference sequence). The CDR3, as DNA: TGTGCAGCCAGCCAGTTGGATGAAGCCTTCTTT. Protein sequence: CAASQLDEAFF.